This paragraph covers one TCR beta chain sequence. Its specific antigen is unknown. Qualities for individual bases were not recorded, and no much larger clone is one base off. Explained via the paper, the treatment or condition label denotes: allogeneic hematopoietic cell transplantation with graft depleted of TCRalphabeta T cells and CD19 B cells. The transplant recipients were children given TCRalphabeta/CD19-depleted allogeneic hematopoietic cell grafts. This entry comes from a study of T-cell reconstitution after alpha-beta-depleted transplantation in children (dated by TCRdb to 2016 to 2018). Background for the entire study: T-cell immune reconstitution after TCRalphabeta/CD19-depleted allogeneic hematopoietic cell transplantation in children was quantitatively tracked in the study by means of TCR repertoire profiling. What the authors observed across the whole study: The apparently early alphabetaT-cell count recovery about two months after transplant was reportedly dependent on only several hundred rapidly expanded clones derived from non-depleted graft cells. Hyperexpanded clone frequencies declined over subsequent months; after one year, T-cell counts and TCRbeta diversity were mostly attributed to newly produced T cells. In some patients, the high TCRbeta diversity seen at day 60 was put down to recipient T cells and intrathymic progenitors that had survived conditioning.

The V and J ends are trimmed by 5 bases and 6 bases, leaving 16 bases between them. CDR1 and CDR2 are read off the germline V gene (reference sequence) as SEHNR and FQNEAQ. Including the terminal cysteine and phenylalanine, the CDR3 comprises 14 residues. Solely the CDR3 DNA is kept, with 42 bases framed from the first base. The method behind the library was PCR. Sequencing was carried out with an Illumina HiSeq 2500. TCR libraries were prepared with molecular barcoding, using unique molecular identifiers to normalize TCRbeta repertoire quantification. Using fastp trimming at Q25 and MiXCR clonotype assembly, TCRdb reanalyzed the public sequencing data and kept in-frame beta chains. Rows merge per CDR3 protein into single entries with the most common DNA and genes. Recorded for this sample are 250,000 to 400,000 distinct CDR3 sequences; around 20% of them occurred a single time. Approximately 10% of the sample is in the top ten clones.

The receptor was derived from a male patient between 5 and 17 years old who had a stem cell transplant for acute lymphoblastic leukemia, so the T cells may come from the graft donor. The chain is encoded by TRBV7-9 joined to TRBJ2-5, with an unclear D gene assignment. This specimen was PBMCs, mostly from graft donor cells, taken 180 days after TCRalphabeta/CD19-depleted stem cell transplant. The CDR3 protein sequence reads: CASSLRQAVKTQYF. The bases read TGTGCCAGCAGCCTAAGGCAGGCAGTGAAGACCCAGTACTTC. With all but the CDR3 taken from the reference TRBV7-9 and TRBJ2-5 genes, the full variable domain is: DTGVSQNPRHKITKRGQNVTFRCDPISEHNRLYWYRQTLGQGPEFLTYFQNEAQLEKSRLLSDRFSAERPKGSFSTLEIQRTEQGDSAMYLCASSLRQAVKTQYFGPGTRLLVL.